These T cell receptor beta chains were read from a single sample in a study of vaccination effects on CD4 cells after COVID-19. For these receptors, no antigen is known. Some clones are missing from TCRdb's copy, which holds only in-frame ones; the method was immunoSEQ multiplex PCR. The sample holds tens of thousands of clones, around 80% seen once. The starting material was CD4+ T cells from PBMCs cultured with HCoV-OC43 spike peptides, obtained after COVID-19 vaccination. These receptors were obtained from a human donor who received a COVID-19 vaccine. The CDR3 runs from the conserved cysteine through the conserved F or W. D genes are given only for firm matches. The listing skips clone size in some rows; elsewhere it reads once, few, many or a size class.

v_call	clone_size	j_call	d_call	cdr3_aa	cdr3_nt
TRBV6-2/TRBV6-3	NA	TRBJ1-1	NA	CASSFLVTEAFF	TGTGCCAGCAGTTTTTTGGTCACTGAAGCTTTCTTT
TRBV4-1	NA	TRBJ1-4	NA	CASSLQFTNEKLFF	TGCGCCAGCAGCTTACAGTTTACTAATGAAAAACTGTTTTTT
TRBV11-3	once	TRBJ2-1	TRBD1	CASSPGQGAYNEQFF	TGTGCCAGCAGCCCTGGGCAGGGGGCCTACAATGAGCAGTTCTTC
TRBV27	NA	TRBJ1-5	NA	CASSSARGGAQPQHF	TGTGCCAGCAGTTCCGCCCGGGGAGGGGCTCAGCCCCAGCATTTT
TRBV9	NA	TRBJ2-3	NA	CASSPSVIADTQYF	TGTGCCAGCAGCCCCTCTGTGATTGCAGATACGCAGTATTTT
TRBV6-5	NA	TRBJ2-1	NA	CASSYSRTTGREQFF	TGTGCCAGCAGTTACTCCAGAACCACCGGAAGGGAGCAGTTCTTC
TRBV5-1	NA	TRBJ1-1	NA	CASSLAGSNTEAFF	TGCGCCAGCAGCTTGGCAGGGTCGAACACTGAAGCTTTCTTT
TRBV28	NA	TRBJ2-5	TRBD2	CASSLRGGQETQYF	TGTGCCAGCAGTTTACGGGGGGGTCAAGAGACCCAGTACTTC
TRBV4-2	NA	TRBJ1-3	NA	CASSQDAVLRGSAGNTIYF	TGTGCCAGCAGCCAAGACGCGGTATTGAGGGGTTCGGCTGGAAACACCATATATTTT
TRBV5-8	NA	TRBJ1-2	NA	CASSFTGTYGYTF	TGTGCCAGCAGTTTCACAGGGACCTATGGCTACACCTTC
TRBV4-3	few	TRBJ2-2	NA	CASSQSGQLLTGELFF	TGCGCCAGCAGCCAAAGTGGACAGCTACTCACCGGGGAGCTGTTTTTT
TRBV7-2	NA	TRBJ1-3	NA	CASSSFSGSNTIYF	TGTGCCAGCAGCTCTTTTTCGGGGAGCAACACCATATATTTT
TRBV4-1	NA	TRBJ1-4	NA	CASSQGRFNEKLFF	TGCGCCAGCAGCCAAGGACGTTTTAATGAAAAACTGTTTTTT
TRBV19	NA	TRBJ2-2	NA	CASSNRRESGGELFF	TGTGCCAGTAGTAACCGCAGGGAAAGCGGCGGGGAGCTGTTTTTT
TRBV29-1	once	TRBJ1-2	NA	CSVEDAGIGYTF	TGCAGCGTTGAAGATGCGGGTATCGGCTACACCTTC
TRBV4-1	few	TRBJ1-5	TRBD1	CASSQVRGRGQPQHF	TGCGCCAGCAGCCAAGTTAGGGGGCGCGGACAGCCCCAGCATTTT
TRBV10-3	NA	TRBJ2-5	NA	CATAEFEETQYF	TGTGCCACCGCAGAGTTTGAGGAGACCCAGTACTTC
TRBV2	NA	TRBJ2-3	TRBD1	CASRQGASDTQYF	TGTGCCAGCAGACAGGGGGCTTCAGATACGCAGTATTTT
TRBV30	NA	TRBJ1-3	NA	CAWSVFGVSGNTIYF	TGTGCCTGGAGTGTATTCGGAGTGTCTGGAAACACCATATATTTT
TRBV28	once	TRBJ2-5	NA	CASSFLETQYF	TGTGCCAGCAGTTTCTTAGAGACCCAGTACTTC
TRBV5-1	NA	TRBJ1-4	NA	CASSLGGLGEKLFF	TGCGCCAGCAGCTTGGGGGGGCTGGGGGAAAAACTGTTTTTT
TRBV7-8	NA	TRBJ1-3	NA	CASSSGVTGNTIYF	TGTGCCAGCAGCTCGGGTGTGACTGGAAACACCATATATTTT
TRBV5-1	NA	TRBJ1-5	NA	CASSLKGGSGQPQHF	TGCGCCAGCAGCTTGAAGGGTGGGTCCGGTCAGCCCCAGCATTTT
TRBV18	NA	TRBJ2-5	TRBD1	CASTLGQGGETQYF	TGTGCCAGCACCCTGGGACAGGGTGGAGAGACCCAGTACTTC
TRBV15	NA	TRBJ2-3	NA	CATSRQRMRVGTDTQYF	TGTGCCACCAGCAGGCAAAGGATGAGGGTTGGCACAGATACGCAGTATTTT
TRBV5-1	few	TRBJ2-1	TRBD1	CASSLGQGINEQFF	TGCGCCAGCAGCTTGGGACAGGGCATCAATGAGCAGTTCTTC
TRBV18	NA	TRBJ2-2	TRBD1	CASSQDRQGATGELFF	TGTGCCAGCTCACAAGATCGACAGGGGGCGACCGGGGAGCTGTTTTTT
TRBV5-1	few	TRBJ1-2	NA	CASSLKSADGYTF	TGCGCCAGCAGCCTAAAAAGTGCAGATGGCTACACCTTC
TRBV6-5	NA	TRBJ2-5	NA	CASSYSGTKETQYF	TGTGCCAGCAGTTACTCCGGGACCAAAGAGACCCAGTACTTC
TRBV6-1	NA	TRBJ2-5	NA	CASRETGGAETQYF	TGTGCCAGCAGGGAGACCGGGGGAGCCGAGACCCAGTACTTC
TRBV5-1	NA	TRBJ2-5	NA	CASSTDGTSKETQYF	TGCGCCAGCAGCACGGACGGGACCTCAAAAGAGACCCAGTACTTC
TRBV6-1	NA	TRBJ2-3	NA	CASSERLVGNTDTQYF	TGTGCCAGCAGTGAGCGACTAGTCGGAAACACAGATACGCAGTATTTT
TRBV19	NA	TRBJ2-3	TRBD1	CASSIRDRQYF	TGTGCCAGTAGTATTAGGGACAGGCAGTATTTT
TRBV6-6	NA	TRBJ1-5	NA	CASSSQPPHQPQHF	TGTGCCAGCAGTTCACAACCCCCCCATCAGCCCCAGCATTTT
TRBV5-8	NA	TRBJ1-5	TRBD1	CASSAGQGVGNQPQHF	TGTGCCAGCAGCGCGGGACAGGGAGTAGGCAATCAGCCCCAGCATTTT
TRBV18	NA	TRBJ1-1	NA	CASSPGQQYTEAFF	TGTGCCAGCTCACCAGGACAGCAATACACTGAAGCTTTCTTT
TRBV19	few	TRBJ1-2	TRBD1	CASSIDSGQTNYGYTF	TGTGCCAGTAGTATAGATTCGGGACAGACGAACTATGGCTACACCTTC
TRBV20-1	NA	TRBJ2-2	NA	CSASRGAGELFF	TGCAGTGCTAGTAGGGGGGCCGGGGAGCTGTTTTTT
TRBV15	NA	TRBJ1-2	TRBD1	CATSRDQGGGGYTF	TGTGCCACCAGCAGAGATCAAGGGGGCGGTGGCTACACCTTC
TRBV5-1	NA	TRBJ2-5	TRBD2	CASSLSYLGTSVDQETQYF	TGCGCCAGCAGCTTGTCGTATCTAGGGACTAGCGTAGACCAAGAGACCCAGTACTTC
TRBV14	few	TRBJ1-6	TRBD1	CASSHRGNNSPLHF	TGTGCCAGCAGCCACAGGGGGAATAATTCACCCCTCCACTTT
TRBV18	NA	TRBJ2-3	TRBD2	CASSPPSGAGDTQYF	TGTGCCAGCTCACCACCAAGCGGGGCTGGGGATACGCAGTATTTT
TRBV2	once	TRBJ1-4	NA	CASSWLGGATNEKLFF	TGTGCCAGCAGCTGGCTGGGGGGTGCAACTAATGAAAAACTGTTTTTT
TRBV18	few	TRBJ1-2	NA	CASTSPAGNGYTF	TGTGCCAGCACATCACCGGCTGGTAATGGCTACACCTTC
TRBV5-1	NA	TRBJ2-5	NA	CASSLVGGQETQYF	TGCGCCAGCAGCTTGGTGGGTGGCCAGGAGACCCAGTACTTC
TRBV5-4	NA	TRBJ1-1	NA	CASSTPATGNTEAFF	TGTGCCAGCAGCACACCCGCGACTGGGAACACTGAAGCTTTCTTT
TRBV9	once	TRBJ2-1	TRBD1	CASSVAWTGTPGGNEQFF	TGTGCCAGCAGCGTAGCCTGGACAGGGACCCCAGGGGGCAATGAGCAGTTCTTC
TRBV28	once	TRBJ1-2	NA	CASSTGTLYGYTF	TGTGCCAGCAGTACCGGGACCCTCTATGGCTACACCTTC
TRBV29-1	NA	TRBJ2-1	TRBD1	CSVERGTGGNEQFF	TGCAGCGTTGAAAGAGGGACAGGGGGAAATGAGCAGTTCTTC
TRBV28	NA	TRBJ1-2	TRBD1	CASYRGRVFGYTF	TGTGCCAGCTACAGGGGAAGGGTATTTGGCTACACCTTC
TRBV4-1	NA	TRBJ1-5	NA	CASSQGLQPQHF	TGCGCCAGCAGCCAAGGTCTTCAGCCCCAGCATTTT
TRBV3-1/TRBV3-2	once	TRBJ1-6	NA	CASSQLGQGSSYNSPLHF	TGTGCCAGCAGCCAACTAGGGCAGGGTAGCTCCTATAATTCACCCCTCCACTTT
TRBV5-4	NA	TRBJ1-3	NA	CASSAGVGNTIYF	TGTGCCAGCAGCGCAGGGGTTGGAAACACCATATATTTT
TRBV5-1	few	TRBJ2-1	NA	CASIVGDGSYNEQFF	TGCGCCAGCATCGTAGGGGACGGCTCCTACAATGAGCAGTTCTTC
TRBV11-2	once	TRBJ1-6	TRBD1	CASSPDRDSSPLHF	TGTGCCAGCAGCCCTGACAGGGATAGTTCACCCCTCCACTTT
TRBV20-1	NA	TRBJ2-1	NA	CSARAYNEQFF	TGCAGTGCCCGAGCGTACAATGAGCAGTTCTTC
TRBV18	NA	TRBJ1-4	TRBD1	CASSAGTGNEKLFF	TGTGCCAGCTCAGCCGGGACAGGGAATGAAAAACTGTTTTTT